Listed below are T cell receptor beta chains from one sample, sequenced in a study of siplizumab effects on memory and regulatory T cells. Profiling relied on immunoSEQ multiplex PCR, and the TCRdb table lists in-frame clones only, not all of them. The sample gives about 100,000 clones, more than 85% of which show up once; just over 2.5% is in the top ten. The sample comprised CD4+ T cells sorted from blood. The receptor set was obtained from a human donor in good health. Some clones in this sample may be carry-over from other donors' samples. Both conserved end residues are part of each CDR3. The order of the fields is V gene, CDR3 length, J gene, clone size, D gene, CDR3 DNA, CDR3 protein. The D gene is left open where the match is weak. Clone size appears in some rows only: once, few, many, or a class for an expanded clone.

v_gene: TRBV5-1; len: 11; j_gene: TRBJ2-2; abundance: NA; d_gene: NA; CDR3nt: TGCGCCAGCAGCTTAGAAGATCAGCTGTTTTTT; CDR3aa: CASSLEDQLFF
v_gene: TRBV28; len: 15; j_gene: TRBJ1-5; abundance: once; d_gene: NA; CDR3nt: TGTGCCAGCAGTCCCACAGGGCTCAGCAATCAGCCCCAGCATTTT; CDR3aa: CASSPTGLSNQPQHF
v_gene: TRBV15; len: 15; j_gene: TRBJ2-1; abundance: NA; d_gene: TRBD2; CDR3nt: TGTGCCACCAGCAGAAGGCGGGAGCGGGGGAATGAGCAGTTCTTC; CDR3aa: CATSRRRERGNEQFF
v_gene: TRBV29-1; len: 13; j_gene: TRBJ1-4; abundance: NA; d_gene: TRBD1; CDR3nt: TGCAGCGTTCAAGACAGGGCTAATGAAAAACTGTTTTTT; CDR3aa: CSVQDRANEKLFF
v_gene: TRBV28; len: 21; j_gene: TRBJ2-2; abundance: NA; d_gene: NA; CDR3nt: TGTGCCAGCAGCTATCTGGGGTCGGGTATTACAGGGAAAGGGGGCACCGGGGAGCTGTTTTTT; CDR3aa: CASSYLGSGITGKGGTGELFF
v_gene: TRBV28; len: 12; j_gene: TRBJ1-2; abundance: NA; d_gene: NA; CDR3nt: TGTGCCAGCAGTTACAGGGTATCGGGCTACACCTTC; CDR3aa: CASSYRVSGYTF
v_gene: TRBV28; len: 14; j_gene: TRBJ2-1; abundance: NA; d_gene: TRBD2; CDR3nt: TGTGCCAGCAGTTTATGGGGGGGGAATAATGAGCAGTTCTTC; CDR3aa: CASSLWGGNNEQFF
v_gene: TRBV5-6; len: 15; j_gene: TRBJ1-2; abundance: NA; d_gene: NA; CDR3nt: TGTGCCAGCAGCTTGAGGGACACTGATGAATATGGCTACACCTTC; CDR3aa: CASSLRDTDEYGYTF
v_gene: TRBV30; len: 11; j_gene: TRBJ1-2; abundance: NA; d_gene: NA; CDR3nt: TGTGCCTGGAGTCGGGGGGGCGGCTACACCTTC; CDR3aa: CAWSRGGGYTF
v_gene: TRBV18; len: 14; j_gene: TRBJ1-1; abundance: NA; d_gene: NA; CDR3nt: TGTGCCAGCTCACCTCCCGTAAGCGACAGTAGGGCTTTCTTT; CDR3aa: CASSPPVSDSRAFF
v_gene: TRBV2; len: 20; j_gene: TRBJ2-1; abundance: NA; d_gene: TRBD2; CDR3nt: TGTGCCAGCAGAATACCCCCGGGACTAGCGGGAGGGACCATCTACAATGAGCAGTTCTTC; CDR3aa: CASRIPPGLAGGTIYNEQFF
v_gene: TRBV7-7; len: 13; j_gene: TRBJ2-7; abundance: NA; d_gene: NA; CDR3nt: TGTGCTAGCAGCCGGACCCAGTCGTCCGAGCAGTACTTC; CDR3aa: CASSRTQSSEQYF
v_gene: TRBV19; len: 16; j_gene: TRBJ2-2; abundance: NA; d_gene: NA; CDR3nt: TGTGCCAGTAGGGTGGGGTGGATTCGGAACACCGGGGAGCTGTTTTTT; CDR3aa: CASRVGWIRNTGELFF
v_gene: TRBV9; len: 14; j_gene: TRBJ2-2; abundance: NA; d_gene: NA; CDR3nt: TGTGCCAGCAGCGTAGGGCTGAGCACCGGGGAGCTGTTTTTT; CDR3aa: CASSVGLSTGELFF